These 8 T cell receptor beta chains were all obtained from the same sample, sequenced in a study of blood T cell repertoires in COVID-19. Assay used: immunoSEQ multiplex PCR; TCRdb lists only in-frame clones, some missing. This table has around 260,000 clones, over 70% appearing once. Sequenced input: peripheral blood. These receptors all stem from a woman between 65 and 79 years old with COVID-19, enrolled during active disease.

This sequence joins TRBV28 and TRBJ2-1; maybe TRBD2 (6 bases). Germline assignment: CDR1 MDHEN and CDR2 SYDVKM. V lost 6 bases and J lost 7, with 13 bases in between. The CDR3 totals 13 residues. The CDR3 sequence is CASSPWRGNEQFF. CDR3 sequence (DNA): TGTGCCAGCAGCCCGTGGAGGGGAAATGAGCAGTTCTTC.

The chain employs TRBV21-1 and TRBJ1-4; the listed D gene, TRBD1, was not tested against the DNA. TRBV21-1 is a recognized pseudogene. CDR3 size: 19 residues. CDR3 bases: TGTGCCAGCAGCAATGGAGGCGGGACAGGGGGCGCCGAAAATGAAAAACTGTTTTTT. Encoded protein: CASSNGGGTGGAENEKLFF.

This clone has only a few counts. The chain recombines TRBV30 with TRBJ1-6, with D unresolved. The CDR3 covers 13 residues. Germline V CDR1 and CDR2: GTSNPN, SVGIG (reference sequence). V was clipped by 4 bases and J by 10 bases, with 14 bases between them. CDR3 DNA: TGTGCCTGGACCATAGGTCCGGGGTCACCCCTCCACTTT. It is translated as CAWTIGPGSPLHF.

A note on this clone: The junction shows a germline mismatch at one end, possibly a read error. The chain employs TRBV11-1 and TRBJ2-1, with 9 bases that match TRBD2. This CDR3 has 14 amino acids. Looked up from germline, CDR1 is SGHAT and CDR2 is FQDESV (reference sequence). The CDR3 here is CASSLALGIAGVVF. The DNA for the CDR3 is TGTGCCAGCAGCTTAGCGCTTGGGATAGCGGGAGTGGTCTTC. The complete variable domain, with remaining parts taken from reference TRBV11-1 and TRBJ2-1, reads EAEVAQSPRYKITEKSQAVAFWCDPISGHATLYWYRQILGQGPELLVQFQDESVVDDSQLPKDRFSAERLKGVDSTLKIQPAELGDSAMYLCASSLALGIAGVVFGPGTRLTVL.

The V and J genes are TRBV19 and TRBJ1-3; 10 bases are shared with TRBD1. The CDR3 consists of 17 residues. CDR1 and CDR2 from the germline V gene are LNHDA and SQIVND (reference sequence). The V gene end was trimmed by 6 bases and the J gene end by 1 base; junction bases not matched to a gene: 9. The CDR3 here is CASRTPGQGSSGNTIYF. Written as DNA, the CDR3 is TGTGCCAGTAGGACTCCGGGACAGGGGAGTTCTGGAAACACCATATATTTT. Filled out from reference TRBV19 and TRBJ1-3, the complete variable domain reads DGGITQSPKYLFRKEGQNVTLSCEQNLNHDAMYWYRQDPGQGLRLIYYSQIVNDFQKGDIAEGYSVSREKKESFPLTVTSAQKNPTAFYLCASRTPGQGSSGNTIYFGEGSWLTVV.

The chain carries TRBV6-6 and TRBJ2-2; 7 positions match TRBD2. CDR1 MNHNY and CDR2 SVGAGI come from the germline V gene (reference sequence). The ends lost 2 bases at V and 4 bases at J; junction bases unmatched: 4. The CDR3 is made up of 15 amino acids. In DNA, the CDR3 is TGTGCCAGCAGTTACGCGGGAGTGAGCACCGGGGAGCTGTTTTTT. It encodes CASSYAGVSTGELFF.

The chain uses TRBV9 and TRBJ1-3; 9 bases are shared with TRBD1. V dropped 3 bases and J dropped 0; count of bases not matched to a gene: 4. This CDR3 region has 16 residues. Germline CDR1 is SGDLS and CDR2 is YYNGEE. This chain's CDR3 is CASSERTGASGNTIYF. The CDR3 nucleotides are TGTGCCAGCAGCGAACGGACAGGGGCCTCTGGAAACACCATATATTTT.

This chain connects TRBV4-3 to TRBJ2-1; D is perhaps TRBD1 (5 bases). Germline V gives CDR1 LGHNA, CDR2 YSLEER. The CDR3 is 15 amino acids. Between the trimmed V and J ends, which lost 0 bases and 5 bases, there was a span of 11 bases. The CDR3 is CASSQDQGSHNEQFF. CDR3 nucleotide sequence: TGCGCCAGCAGCCAAGATCAGGGCTCTCACAATGAGCAGTTCTTC.